This entry lists 19 T cell receptor beta chains sequenced from one sample in a study of T cell repertoires in cytomegalovirus infection. Antigens of these TCRs are unknown. MiXCR, run by TCRdb on the reads, gives a single entry per CDR3 protein. The sample holds 250,000 to 300,000 distinct CDR3 sequences, around 20% seen once. Sequencing used cultured PBMCs, obtained from culture after CMV antigen stimulation. These receptors all come from a human donor in good health (CMV status not recorded). Some clones in this sample may be carry-over from other donors' samples.

The chain links TRBV7-8 to TRBJ1-1, with no clear D. Germline V gene data show CDR1 as SGHVS and CDR2 as FQNEAQ. The V end lost 1 base, the J end lost 5 bases, and 17 bases lay between the germline ends. CDR3 length: 16 residues. DNA for the CDR3: TGTGCCAGCAGCTTAGTGAGCGGCCAACTTCGTACTGAAGCTTTCTTT. Its protein product is CASSLVSGQLRTEAFF.

The chain recombines TRBV4-3 with TRBJ2-1; 7 positions match TRBD1. Germline loops: CDR1 LGHNA, CDR2 YSLEER. The length of the CDR3 is 17 residues. Trimming removed 3 bases from V and 0 bases from J; junction bases left unmatched: 8. The CDR3 bases are TGCGCCAGCAGCCATGACAGGGCGACGGGCTCCTACAATGAGCAGTTCTTC. This sequence encodes CASSHDRATGSYNEQFF.

This clonotype was picked up many times. V is TRBV7-6 and J is TRBJ2-7; possible D gene TRBD1, 5 bases. V was clipped by 5 bases and J by 5 bases, with 13 bases between them. This CDR3 has 13 amino acids. CDR1 and CDR2 (germline): SGHVS, FNYEAQ. CDR3 sequence: CASSPQGVNEQYF. In DNA form, the CDR3 reads TGTGCCAGCAGCCCCCAGGGTGTCAACGAGCAGTACTTC.

V is TRBV12-3 or TRBV12-4 and J is TRBJ2-1; 14 bases fit TRBD2. This CDR3 contains 20 residues. V trimming: 2 bases; J trimming: 0 bases; junction bases outside the gene matches: 9. CDR3 nucleotide sequence: TGTGCCAGCAGTTTATCCCCGGGACTAGCGGGAGTCTCCTCCTACAATGAGCAGTTCTTC. It is translated as CASSLSPGLAGVSSYNEQFF.

This clonotype was seen only a few times. This sequence joins TRBV11-3 and TRBJ1-3; D is uncertain. This CDR3 is 14 amino acids long. Germline-derived CDR1 and CDR2 are SGHNT and YENEEA. The V end lost 1 base, the J end lost 2 bases, and 6 bases lay between the germline ends. The DNA for the CDR3 is TGTGCCAGCAGCTTAGCTGGAGCTGGAAACACCATATATTTT. Translating it yields CASSLAGAGNTIYF.

V and J are TRBV20-1 and TRBJ1-2, with D possibly matching TRBD1 (5 bases). V was cut by 3 bases and J by 3 bases, with 11 bases left in between. Germline CDR1 and CDR2: DFQATT and SNEGSKA (reference sequence). The CDR3 runs 13 residues. The CDR3 bases are TGCAGTGCTAGGGACACCAGGCACTATGGCTACACCTTC. Protein product: CSARDTRHYGYTF.

This clonotype was observed a handful of times. The chain links TRBV7-9 to TRBJ1-1; D unresolved. Germline lookup yields CDR1 SEHNR and CDR2 FQNEAQ (reference sequence). The CDR3 length is 11 residues. The CDR3 DNA reads as TGTCTTCCTGGGAGGTCGACTGAAGCTTTCTTT. This gives the protein CLPGRSTEAFF.

A few counts support this clonotype. The CDR3 region is CASSPAGQGMSNEQFF. The CDR3 DNA is TGTGCCAGCTCACCAGCGGGACAGGGGATGAGCAATGAGCAGTTCTTC. The chain is built from TRBV18 and TRBJ2-1, with TRBD1 matching over 10 bases. The germline gives CDR1 KGHSH, CDR2 LQKENI. The CDR3 contains 16 residues. The ends lost 2 bases at V and 6 bases at J; junction bases unmatched: 7. Combining the CDR3 with reference TRBV18 and TRBJ2-1 gives the whole variable domain NAGVMQNPRHLVRRRGQEARLRCSPMKGHSHVYWYRQLPEEGLKFMVYLQKENIIDESGMPKERFSAEFPKEGPSILRIQQVVRGDSAAYFCASSPAGQGMSNEQFFGPGTRLTVL.

This clonotype was counted at least ten times. The chain joins TRBV7-2 to TRBJ2-1; a possible D gene is TRBD2 (5 bases). Trimming pared 5 bases from V and 12 bases from J, leaving 14 bases between. The germline V gene encodes CDR1 SGHTA and CDR2 FQGNSA. The CDR3 extends over 12 amino acids. CDR3 region: CASSEPGSLQFF. Written as DNA, the CDR3 is TGTGCCAGCAGCGAACCGGGGTCCCTGCAGTTCTTC.

This chain uses TRBV4-1 with TRBJ2-3, with D unresolved. The ends were cut back, 1 base at V and 0 bases at J, with 8 bases in the middle. CDR1 and CDR2 from the germline V gene are MGHRA and YSYEKL. This CDR3 is built from 15 residues. For the CDR3, the DNA is TGCGCCAGCAGCCAAGTGGGCACCAGCACAGATACGCAGTATTTT. Translated: CASSQVGTSTDTQYF.

The genes are TRBV4-1 and TRBJ2-3, with 8 bases that match TRBD2. This CDR3 comprises 17 residues. V dropped 1 base and J dropped 2; count of bases not matched to a gene: 8. Germline V CDR1 and CDR2: MGHRA, YSYEKL. DNA of the CDR3: TGCGCCAGCAGCCAAGGGTTACTAGCGGCTACCACAGATACGCAGTATTTT. Its translation: CASSQGLLAATTDTQYF.

This clonotype was counted ten times or more. V and J are TRBV7-8 and TRBJ2-5, with 7 bases that match TRBD2. The V and J ends lost 2 bases and 5 bases, in that order; junction bases with no gene match: 8. Germline V gives CDR1 SGHVS, CDR2 FQNEAQ. The CDR3 extends over 15 amino acids. The CDR3, as DNA: TGTGCCAGCAGCTTAAGGGGCGGGAGACCCGAGACCCAGTACTTC. Protein: CASSLRGGRPETQYF.

This clonotype was found a few times. V gene TRBV9 combines with J gene TRBJ2-3; D is ambiguous. Trimming removed 0 bases from V and 5 bases from J, with 10 bases in between. Germline V lookup: CDR1 SGDLS, CDR2 YYNGEE. The CDR3 covers 14 residues. The CDR3 nucleotides are TGTGCCAGCAGCGTAGCCCGGGTCCAAGATACGCAGTATTTT. Encoded protein: CASSVARVQDTQYF.

The rearrangement links TRBV19 to TRBJ2-1; D is possibly TRBD2 (5 bases). The germline V gene has CDR1 LNHDA and CDR2 SQIVND (reference sequence). V lost 9 bases to trimming and J lost 2 bases, with 23 bases between them. CDR3 size: 17 residues. The CDR3, as DNA: TGTGCCAGCCGCCCCGTGGCGGGCAGAAATACCTACAATGAGCAGTTCTTC. Protein sequence: CASRPVAGRNTYNEQFF.

This clonotype has a count of ten or more. V is TRBV5-4 and J is TRBJ1-2, with D possibly matching TRBD1 (5 bases). This CDR3 is 16 amino acids long. V lost 5 bases to trimming and J lost 7 bases, with 24 bases between them. Germline lookup yields CDR1 SGHNT and CDR2 YYREEE (reference sequence). The DNA for the CDR3 is TGTGCCAGCAGATCTTACGACAGATCCTCGGGGAGTGGCTACACCTTC. It is translated as CASRSYDRSSGSGYTF.

This clonotype was seen a few times. The chain joins TRBV12-3 or TRBV12-4 to TRBJ2-2; 11 bases are shared with TRBD2. The CDR3 is 16 amino acids. J lost 4 bases, V lost 6 bases, and 7 bases had no gene match. The chain's CDR3 is CASSPGTSGLTGELFF. In nucleotides, the CDR3 is TGTGCCAGCAGCCCCGGGACTAGCGGTCTCACCGGGGAGCTGTTTTTT.

The gene calls are TRBV19 and TRBJ2-1; D might be TRBD2 (6 bases). CDR3 length: 15 residues. V was cut by 5 bases and J by 6 bases, with 17 bases left in between. Germline CDR1 reads LNHDA; CDR2 reads SQIVND (reference sequence). CDR3 loop: CASSSPGLVANEQFF. The CDR3 DNA is TGTGCCAGTAGTTCTCCGGGACTGGTCGCCAATGAGCAGTTCTTC.

This clonotype was recorded many times. The chain recombines TRBV28 with TRBJ1-1; no clear D gene. The CDR3 length is 13 residues. Germline CDR1 reads MDHEN; CDR2 reads SYDVKM. V was shortened by 3 bases and J by 1 base, with 6 bases between the two germline ends. The CDR3 sequence: CASSFNENTEAFF. Here the CDR3 DNA reads TGTGCCAGCAGTTTCAACGAGAACACTGAAGCTTTCTTT.

This clonotype has a count of ten or more. V usage is TRBV6-6 and J usage is TRBJ1-1, with 7 nucleotides matching TRBD1. CDR3 length: 14 amino acids. The J segment lost 0 bases and the V segment lost 3 bases, leaving 1 base of the junction unmatched. In germline, CDR1 is MNHNY, CDR2 SVGAGI (reference sequence). The CDR3 nucleotides read TGTGCCAGCAGTTATCAGGGGGTGAACACTGAAGCTTTCTTT. It codes for CASSYQGVNTEAFF.